Sequencing of this T cell receptor (beta chain) was carried out in a study of OX40 agonist ivuxolimab in advanced cancers. Trimming cost V 0 bases and J 7 bases, with 11 bases left between them. The germline V gene has CDR1 LGHNA and CDR2 YSLEER. The CDR3 is 14 residues long. The assay was immunoSEQ multiplex PCR, and TCRdb's table has in-frame clones only and misses some. The table has around 65,000 clones, roughly 90% seen once. The source was CD4+ or CD8+ T cells sorted from blood, collected in a trial of the OX40 agonist ivuxolimab. This chain joins TRBV4-3 and TRBJ2-3; no definite D call. This TCR derives from an adult with an advanced solid tumor such as melanoma, head and neck, liver or kidney cancer. CDR3 protein: CASSQEIGRNTQYF. CDR3 DNA sequence: TGCGCCAGCAGCCAAGAAATAGGACGAAATACGCAGTATTTT.